This T cell receptor beta chain was documented in a study of blood T cell repertoires in COVID-19 (dated by TCRdb to between 2020 and 2021). In the study overall: Collaborator samples came from the United States, Italy and Spain and covered acute and convalescent phases of COVID-19. The prospective study material was composed of cDNA or gDNA derived from T cells, B-cell-depleted T cells, or PBMCs. Deeply sampled blood TCRbeta repertoires from subjects exposed to, actively infected with, or recovered from COVID-19 were included in the dataset. The repertoires were made available in a free public database intended to serve as a resource for research on the immune response to SARS-CoV-2. Samples came from the ongoing ImmuneRACE study (first 160 participants) plus 1,254 subjects from 6 global collaborators. Sample metadata almost always included a de-identified subject ID, COVID-19 status, age in years and sex. HLA class I and class II types, where available, came from metadata supplied by the sample provider rather than from assay-based typing. Here is what the overall study found, with its caveats: The quantity of clinical and demographic metadata differed by source and by participant and was supplied without curation.

TCRbeta CDR3 regions were amplified from genomic DNA by means of the immunoSEQ Assay, a bias-controlled multiplex PCR. The source study handled its data this way. The number of nucleated cells in each sample was estimated from the amplification of reference gene primers within the assay. To quantify the absolute abundance of each unique TCRbeta CDR3 rearrangement, sequence reads were collapsed and filtered. For each sample, productive Simpson clonality was calculated as the square root of Simpson's diversity index across productive rearrangements. Entries here come from immuneACCESS through TCRdb and include only in-frame sequences with V and J called. Some clones fail to appear in such tables; in the studies checked, an unresolved V gene covers under half of the shortfall, and the cause of the remainder is unknown. The D gene and trimming were derived from the DNA, and the V and J assignments and clone size from that table. The sample has some 70,000 clones on record, around 86% of them singletons. The biggest ten clones account for 1.4% of the sample.

This clone occurred once. It has no known antigen specificity. No much larger clone is present one base from it, and per-base qualities are unavailable. The collaborating institutions used their own protocols to collect whole blood in K2EDTA tubes. Collaborator samples were shipped for TCRbeta analysis as frozen whole blood, isolated PBMCs, or DNA extracted from either sample type. V loses 5 bases, J loses 8 bases, and the germline ends lie 24 bases apart. Taken from the germline V gene, the CDR1 and CDR2 loops are MGHDK and SYGVNS. Taken from cysteine to phenylalanine, the CDR3 has 16 residues. The DNA shown is the 48-base CDR3, in frame from base 1.

Sequences were obtained from peripheral blood. This chain joins TRBV25-1 to TRBJ1-2; the D gene is perhaps TRBD1, from 6 matching bases. The source is a woman aged 55-70 years with acute or convalescent COVID-19. The DNA sequence follows: TGTGCCAGCAGTCGCGCATGGGGGCGCGATAGTACAGGCTACACCTTC. The translation is CASSRAWGRDSTGYTF.